These 9 T cell receptor beta chains came from one sample sequenced in a study of blood T cell repertoires in COVID-19. Only in-frame clones appear in the TCRdb table, and some are missing; sequencing was by immunoSEQ multiplex PCR. The profile shows about 200,000 clones, 80% of them singletons. The sequenced sample was peripheral blood. These receptors were obtained from a human donor in a cohort sampled during active COVID-19.

The rearrangement links TRBV20-1 to TRBJ2-5; D remains ambiguous. Germline-derived CDR1 and CDR2 are DFQATT and SNEGSKA (reference sequence). V lost 3 bases, J lost 5 bases, and 7 bases lay in between. CDR3 length equals 11 residues. The CDR3 DNA reads TGCAGTGCTAGGCAGTGGGAGACCCAGTACTTC. Translating it yields CSARQWETQYF.

To note about this clone: This could be a read error, since a much larger clone is one nucleotide away. Other DNA sequences in the sample encode the same CDR3. The chain employs TRBV9 and TRBJ1-1, with no clear D. Germline CDR1 reads SGDLS; CDR2 reads YYNGEE. V was cut by 0 bases and J by 2 bases, with 5 bases left in between. The CDR3 loop spans 13 amino acids. The CDR3 DNA sequence: TGTGCCAGCAGCGTAGCGGTTAACACTGAAGCTTTCTTT. This translates into CASSVAVNTEAFF.

The J gene is TRBJ2-7, the V gene TRBV4-1, with 12 bases identical to TRBD2. Germline loops: CDR1 MGHRA, CDR2 YSYEKL. The ends lost 3 bases at V and 2 bases at J; junction bases unmatched: 5. The CDR3 contains 16 residues. CDR3 in DNA: TGCGCCAGCAGCCAGTCGCTAGCGGGAGGGCCCTACGAGCAGTACTTC. It encodes CASSQSLAGGPYEQYF.

The chain links TRBV9 to TRBJ2-5; 7 nucleotides line up with TRBD2. Germline V gives CDR1 SGDLS, CDR2 YYNGEE. The CDR3 totals 13 residues. Trimming removed 6 bases from V and 1 base from J; junction bases left unmatched: 3. The CDR3 reads CASTSGGQETQYF. CDR3 bases: TGTGCCAGCACTTCGGGGGGCCAAGAGACCCAGTACTTC.

The CDR3 sequence is CASSSRTGYNEQFF. In nucleotides, the CDR3 is TGTGCCAGCAGCTCGAGGACAGGGTACAATGAGCAGTTCTTC. This sequence joins TRBV11-3 and TRBJ2-1; 8 nucleotides line up with TRBD1. This CDR3 is 14 amino acids long. The germline CDR1 and CDR2 sequences are SGHNT and YENEEA. V trimming: 4 bases; J trimming: 4 bases; junction bases outside the gene matches: 3.

The chain employs TRBV19 and TRBJ1-1; 7 bases align to TRBD1. The junction had 12 bases not matched to a gene; V was cut back by 4 bases and J by 1 base. Germline CDR1 and CDR2: LNHDA and SQIVND (reference sequence). This CDR3 has 17 residues. The CDR3 nucleotides are TGTGCCAGTAGTACCCCGCGGGACAGCCGTACGAACACTGAAGCTTTCTTT. It is translated as CASSTPRDSRTNTEAFF.

This sequence joins TRBV27 and TRBJ1-2; a possible D gene is TRBD1 (6 bases). Germline lookup yields CDR1 MNHEY and CDR2 SMNVEV (reference sequence). The V and J ends lost 0 bases and 3 bases respectively, with 17 bases between them. CDR3 length equals 17 residues. DNA of the CDR3: TGTGCCAGCAGTTTATCGCCCCGGCGGTCAGGGGACTATGGCTACACCTTC. It codes for CASSLSPRRSGDYGYTF.

The CDR3 region has the DNA TGTGCCAGCAGCTTAGGGACTAGGGTCGGGGAGCTGTTTTTT. Amino acid sequence: CASSLGTRVGELFF. V usage is TRBV7-3 and J usage is TRBJ2-2; TRBD2 agrees at 8 bases. The ends lost 2 bases at V and 7 bases at J; junction bases unmatched: 3. The CDR3 is 14 amino acids. CDR1 SGHTA and CDR2 FQGTGA come from the germline V gene.

The rearrangement uses TRBV11-2 and TRBJ2-7, with no clear D. This CDR3 region has 15 residues. Germline CDR1 SGHAT, CDR2 FQNNGV. The V and J ends lost 7 bases and 6 bases respectively, with 22 bases between them. The CDR3 DNA is TGTGCCAGCACAGTCTATCATAGGTCCCAGGCCGAGCAGTACTTC. It codes for CASTVYHRSQAEQYF. Variable domain in full (rest from reference TRBV11-2 and TRBJ2-7): EAGVAQSPRYKIIEKRQSVAFWCNPISGHATLYWYQQILGQGPKLLIQFQNNGVVDDSQLPKDRFSAERLKGVDSTLKIQPAKLEDSAVYLCASTVYHRSQAEQYFGPGTRLTVT.